This TCR beta chain is drawn from a study of blood T cell repertoires in COVID-19. The CDR3 length is 15 residues. Losses at the gene ends were 4 bases for V and 6 bases for J; bases not matched to a gene: 10. Germline V CDR1 and CDR2: KGHSH, LQKENI. Per the original data handling: Using reference gene primer amplification, nucleated cell counts were estimated. Assay: immunoSEQ multiplex PCR; the TCRdb copy retains only in-frame clones and omits some. V, J and clone size are taken as reported in that table, and D and trimming were inferred from the DNA itself. The table shows a few hundred thousand clones, with about 79% occurring only once.

The J gene is TRBJ1-2, the V gene TRBV18; TRBD1 matches at 8 bases. The sample taken for sequencing was PBMCs or T cells enriched from blood (not recorded which). The receptor was derived from a woman aged 55 to 70 who had recovered from COVID-19. The CDR3 loop is CASSQDSDRVNGYTF. The CDR3 DNA reads as TGTGCCAGCTCACAGGATTCGGACAGGGTGAATGGCTACACCTTC.